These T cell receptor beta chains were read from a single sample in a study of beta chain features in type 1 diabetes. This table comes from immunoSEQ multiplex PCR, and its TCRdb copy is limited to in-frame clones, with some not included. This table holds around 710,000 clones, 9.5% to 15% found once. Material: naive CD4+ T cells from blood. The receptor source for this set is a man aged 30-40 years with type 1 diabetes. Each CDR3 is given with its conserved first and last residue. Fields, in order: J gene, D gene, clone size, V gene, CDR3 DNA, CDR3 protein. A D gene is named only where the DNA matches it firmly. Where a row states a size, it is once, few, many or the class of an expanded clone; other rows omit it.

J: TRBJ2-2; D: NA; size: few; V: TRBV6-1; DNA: TGTGCCAGCGGGTACTACACCGGGGAGCTGTTTTTT; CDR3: CASGYYTGELFF
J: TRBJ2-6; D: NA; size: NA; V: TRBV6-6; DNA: TGTGCCAGCGGGGCGACTGGGGCCAACGTCCTGACTTTC; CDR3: CASGATGANVLTF
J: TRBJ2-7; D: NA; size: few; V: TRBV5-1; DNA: TGCGCCAGCAGCATACAGGGCGAGCAGTACTTC; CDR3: CASSIQGEQYF
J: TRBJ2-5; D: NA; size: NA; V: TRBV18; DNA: TGTGCCAGCTCACCCTCTCCGGGCCAAGAGACCCAGTACTTC; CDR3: CASSPSPGQETQYF
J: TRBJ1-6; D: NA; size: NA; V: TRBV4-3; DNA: TGCGCCAGCAGCCAATTAACCACAGGGCAAGATTCACCCCTCCACTTT; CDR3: CASSQLTTGQDSPLHF
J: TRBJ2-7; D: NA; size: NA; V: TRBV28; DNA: TGTGCCAGCAGATTCCGGGACGGTTCCTACGAGCAGTACTTC; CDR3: CASRFRDGSYEQYF
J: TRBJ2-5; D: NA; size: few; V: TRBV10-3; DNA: TGTGCCACCAAACTAGAACACTCAAATGGGGAGACCCAGTACTTC; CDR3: CATKLEHSNGETQYF
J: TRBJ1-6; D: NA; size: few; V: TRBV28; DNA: TGTGCCAGCAGCCTCCAAGGAGGGGATTATAATTCACCCCTCCACTTT; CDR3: CASSLQGGDYNSPLHF
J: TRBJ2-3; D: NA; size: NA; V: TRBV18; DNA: TGTGCCAGCTCACCTCGCACTAGCACAGATACGCAGTATTTT; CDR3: CASSPRTSTDTQYF
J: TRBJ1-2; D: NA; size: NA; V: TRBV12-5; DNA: TGTGCTAGTGGGATTGTGGAGGGATGGGCTAACTATGGCTACACCTTC; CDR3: CASGIVEGWANYGYTF
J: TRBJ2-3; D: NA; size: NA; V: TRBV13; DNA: TGTGCCAGCAGCCGGGGCCGGGGGTATAGCACAGATACGCAGTATTTT; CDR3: CASSRGRGYSTDTQYF
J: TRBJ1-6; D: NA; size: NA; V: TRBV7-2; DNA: TGTGCCAGCAGCTTAGGGACTTCCAGCTCCTATAATTCACCCCTCCACTTT; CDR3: CASSLGTSSSYNSPLHF
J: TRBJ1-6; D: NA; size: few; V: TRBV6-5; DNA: TGTGCCAGCACCCCCCGTCGGGCCACAGCTTCACCCCTCCACTTT; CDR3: CASTPRRATASPLHF
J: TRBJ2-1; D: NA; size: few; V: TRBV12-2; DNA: TGTGCAAGTCGTTCTAGCGGGAACAATGAGCAGTTCTTC; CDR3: CASRSSGNNEQFF
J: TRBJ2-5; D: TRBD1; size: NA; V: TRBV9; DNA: TGTGCCAGCAGCGTAGAGGACAGGGAAGTGACCCAGTACTTC; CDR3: CASSVEDREVTQYF
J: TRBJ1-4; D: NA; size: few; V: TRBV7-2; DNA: TGTGCCAGCAGCTTAGTACTCTGGGCAACGGATGAAAAACTGTTTTTT; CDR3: CASSLVLWATDEKLFF
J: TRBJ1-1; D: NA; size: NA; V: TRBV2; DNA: TGTGCCAGCAGTGTTGAGACAGTGCGAAACACTGAAGCTTTCTTT; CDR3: CASSVETVRNTEAFF
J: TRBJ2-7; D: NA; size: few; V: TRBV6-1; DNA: TGTGCCAGCAGTGAAGTGGGGATCATCGAGCAGTACTTC; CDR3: CASSEVGIIEQYF
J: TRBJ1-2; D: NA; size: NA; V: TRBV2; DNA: TGTGCCAGCAGTGTGGGCCAGGGAGGGAGTTGGGGCTACACCTTC; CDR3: CASSVGQGGSWGYTF
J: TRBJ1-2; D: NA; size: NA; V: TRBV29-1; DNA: TGCAGCGTCGCCTCTAACTATGGCTACACCTTC; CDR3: CSVASNYGYTF
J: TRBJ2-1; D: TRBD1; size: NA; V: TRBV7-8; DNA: TGTGCCAGCTCGGGACAGGGGGCTGGTGAGCAGTTCTTC; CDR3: CASSGQGAGEQFF
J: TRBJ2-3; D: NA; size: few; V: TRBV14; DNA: TGTGCCAGCAGCCCCTCGAGCCCTAGCACAGATACGCAGTATTTT; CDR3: CASSPSSPSTDTQYF
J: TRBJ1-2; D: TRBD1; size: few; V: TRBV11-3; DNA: TGTGCCAGCAGCTCCCAGCGGGACAGAAACTATGGCTACACCTTC; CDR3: CASSSQRDRNYGYTF
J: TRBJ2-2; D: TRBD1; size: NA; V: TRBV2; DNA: TGTGCCAGCAGGACAGGGGAATTCACCGGGGAGCTGTTTTTT; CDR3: CASRTGEFTGELFF
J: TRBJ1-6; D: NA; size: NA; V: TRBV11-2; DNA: TGTGCCAGCAGCCCCTTACAGACAGCTTATTCACCCCTCCACTTT; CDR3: CASSPLQTAYSPLHF
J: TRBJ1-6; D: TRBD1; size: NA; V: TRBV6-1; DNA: TGTGCCAGCAGTGTACAGGGGTCTAATTCACCCCTCCACTTT; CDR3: CASSVQGSNSPLHF
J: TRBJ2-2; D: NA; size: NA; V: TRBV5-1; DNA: TGCGCCAGCAGCTTGCAGGGATTGAACACCGGGGAGCTGTTTTTT; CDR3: CASSLQGLNTGELFF
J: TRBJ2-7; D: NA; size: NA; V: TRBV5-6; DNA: TGTGCCAGCAGCTTCTTAGAGACTTTCGGCGACGAGCAGTACTTC; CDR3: CASSFLETFGDEQYF
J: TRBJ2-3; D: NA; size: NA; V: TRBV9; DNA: TGTGCCAGCAGCGTGACCACAGATACGCAGTATTTT; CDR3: CASSVTTDTQYF